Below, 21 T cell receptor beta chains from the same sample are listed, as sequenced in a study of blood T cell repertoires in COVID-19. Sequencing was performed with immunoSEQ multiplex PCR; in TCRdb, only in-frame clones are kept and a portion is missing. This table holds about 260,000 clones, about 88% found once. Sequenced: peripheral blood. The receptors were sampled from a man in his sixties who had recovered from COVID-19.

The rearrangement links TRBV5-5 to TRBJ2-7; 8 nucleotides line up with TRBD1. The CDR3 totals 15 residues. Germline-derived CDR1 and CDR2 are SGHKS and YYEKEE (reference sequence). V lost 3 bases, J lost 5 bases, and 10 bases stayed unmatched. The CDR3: CASSSSDRAPNEQYF. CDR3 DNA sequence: TGTGCCAGCAGCTCATCGGACAGGGCCCCGAACGAGCAGTACTTC.

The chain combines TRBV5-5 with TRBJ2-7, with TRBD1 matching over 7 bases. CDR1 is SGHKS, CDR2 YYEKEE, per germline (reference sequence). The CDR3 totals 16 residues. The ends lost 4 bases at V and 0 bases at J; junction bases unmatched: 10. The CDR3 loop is CASSINRDRGSYEQYF. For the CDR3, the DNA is TGTGCCAGCAGCATCAACCGGGACAGAGGCTCCTACGAGCAGTACTTC.

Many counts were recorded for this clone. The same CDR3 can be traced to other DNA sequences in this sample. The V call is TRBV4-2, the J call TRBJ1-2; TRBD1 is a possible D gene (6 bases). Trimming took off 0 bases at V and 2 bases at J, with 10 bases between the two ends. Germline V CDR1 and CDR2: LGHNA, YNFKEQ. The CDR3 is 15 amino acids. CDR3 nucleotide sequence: TGTGCCAGCAGCCAAGATCCGACAGGAAACTATGGCTACACCTTC. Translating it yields CASSQDPTGNYGYTF.

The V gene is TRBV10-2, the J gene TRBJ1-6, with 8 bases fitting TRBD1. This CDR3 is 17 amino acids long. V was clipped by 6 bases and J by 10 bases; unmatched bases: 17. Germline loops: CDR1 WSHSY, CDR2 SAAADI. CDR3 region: CASSPTQSGGAGSPLHF. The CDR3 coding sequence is TGCGCCAGCAGCCCCACCCAATCAGGGGGCGCGGGGTCACCCCTCCACTTT.

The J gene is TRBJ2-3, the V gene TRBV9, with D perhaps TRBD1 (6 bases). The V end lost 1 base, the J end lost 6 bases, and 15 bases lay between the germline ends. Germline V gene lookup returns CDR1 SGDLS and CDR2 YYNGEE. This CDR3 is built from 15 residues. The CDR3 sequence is CASSVFEGVRDTQYF. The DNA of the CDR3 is TGTGCCAGCAGCGTATTTGAGGGGGTCCGGGATACGCAGTATTTT.

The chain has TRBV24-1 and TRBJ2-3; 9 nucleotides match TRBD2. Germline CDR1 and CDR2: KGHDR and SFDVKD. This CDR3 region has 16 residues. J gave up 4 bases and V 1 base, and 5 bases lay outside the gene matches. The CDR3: CATSDLSLAGSDTQYF. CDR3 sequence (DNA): TGTGCCACCAGTGATTTATCCCTAGCGGGGTCAGATACGCAGTATTTT.

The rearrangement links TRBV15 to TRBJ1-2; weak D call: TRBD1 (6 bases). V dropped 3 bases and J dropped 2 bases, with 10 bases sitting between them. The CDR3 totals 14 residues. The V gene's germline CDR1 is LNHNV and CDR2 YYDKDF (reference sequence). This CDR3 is CATSSLQGNYGYTF. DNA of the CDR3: TGTGCCACCAGCAGCTTACAGGGAAACTATGGCTACACCTTC.

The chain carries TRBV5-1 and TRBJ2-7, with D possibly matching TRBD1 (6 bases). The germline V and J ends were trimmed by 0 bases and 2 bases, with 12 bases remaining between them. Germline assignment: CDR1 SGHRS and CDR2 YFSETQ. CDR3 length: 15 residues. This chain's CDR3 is CASSLEDSLPYEQYF. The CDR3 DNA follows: TGCGCCAGCAGCTTGGAGGACAGCCTTCCCTACGAGCAGTACTTC.

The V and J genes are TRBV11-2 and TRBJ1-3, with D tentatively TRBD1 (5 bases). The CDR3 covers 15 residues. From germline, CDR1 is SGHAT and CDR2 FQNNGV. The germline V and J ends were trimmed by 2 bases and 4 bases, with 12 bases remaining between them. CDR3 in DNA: TGTGCCAGCAGCTTACAGGGTCGAAGAGGAAACACCATATATTTT. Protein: CASSLQGRRGNTIYF.

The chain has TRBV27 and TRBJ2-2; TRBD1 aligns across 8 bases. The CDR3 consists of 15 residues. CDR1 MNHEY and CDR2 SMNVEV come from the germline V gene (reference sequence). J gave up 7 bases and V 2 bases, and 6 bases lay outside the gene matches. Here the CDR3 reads CASSLETGVGGELFF. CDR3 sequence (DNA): TGTGCCAGCAGTTTAGAGACAGGGGTGGGCGGGGAGCTGTTTTTT.

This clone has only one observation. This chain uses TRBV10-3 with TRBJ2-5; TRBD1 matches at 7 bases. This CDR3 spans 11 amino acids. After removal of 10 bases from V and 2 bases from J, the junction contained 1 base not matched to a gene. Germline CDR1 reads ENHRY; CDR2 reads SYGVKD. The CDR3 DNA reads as TGTGCCACACAGGGGCAAGAGACCCAGTACTTC. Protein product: CATQGQETQYF.

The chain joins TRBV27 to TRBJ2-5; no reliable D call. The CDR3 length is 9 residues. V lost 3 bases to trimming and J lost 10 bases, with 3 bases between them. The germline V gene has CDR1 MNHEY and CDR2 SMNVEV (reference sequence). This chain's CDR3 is CASSFFQYF. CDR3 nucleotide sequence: TGTGCCAGCAGTTTCTTCCAGTACTTC.

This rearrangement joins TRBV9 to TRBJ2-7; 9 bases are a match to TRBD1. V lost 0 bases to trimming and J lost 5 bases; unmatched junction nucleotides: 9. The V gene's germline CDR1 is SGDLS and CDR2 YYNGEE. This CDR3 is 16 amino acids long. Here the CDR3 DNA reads TGTGCCAGCAGCGTAGATCCGGGACAGGGTCGGAACGAGCAGTACTTC. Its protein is CASSVDPGQGRNEQYF.

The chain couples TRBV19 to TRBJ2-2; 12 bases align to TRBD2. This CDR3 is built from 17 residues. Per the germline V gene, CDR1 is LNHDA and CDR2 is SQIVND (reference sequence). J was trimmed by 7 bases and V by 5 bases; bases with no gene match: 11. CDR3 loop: CASSQQTSGGPGGELFF. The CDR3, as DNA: TGTGCCAGTAGTCAACAGACTAGCGGGGGCCCAGGCGGGGAGCTGTTTTTT.

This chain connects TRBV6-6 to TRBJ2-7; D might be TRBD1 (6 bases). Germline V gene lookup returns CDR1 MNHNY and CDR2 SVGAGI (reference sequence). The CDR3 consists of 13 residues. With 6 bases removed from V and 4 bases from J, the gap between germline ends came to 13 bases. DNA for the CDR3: TGTGCCAGCAGCTACGGGACACCTTACGAGCAGTACTTC. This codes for CASSYGTPYEQYF.

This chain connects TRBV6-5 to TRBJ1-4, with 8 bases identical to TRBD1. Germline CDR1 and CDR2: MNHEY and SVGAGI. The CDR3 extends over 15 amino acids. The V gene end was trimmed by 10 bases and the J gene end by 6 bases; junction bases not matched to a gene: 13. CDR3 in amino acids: CATWTGQGSDEKLFF. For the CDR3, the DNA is TGTGCCACCTGGACAGGGCAGGGATCGGATGAAAAACTGTTTTTT.

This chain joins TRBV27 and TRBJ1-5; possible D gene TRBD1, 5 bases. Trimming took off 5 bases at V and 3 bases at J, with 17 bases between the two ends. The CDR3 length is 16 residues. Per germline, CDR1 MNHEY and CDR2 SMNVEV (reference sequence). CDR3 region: CASSAQSRGLNQPQHF. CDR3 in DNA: TGTGCCAGCAGTGCCCAAAGTAGGGGTCTCAATCAGCCCCAGCATTTT.

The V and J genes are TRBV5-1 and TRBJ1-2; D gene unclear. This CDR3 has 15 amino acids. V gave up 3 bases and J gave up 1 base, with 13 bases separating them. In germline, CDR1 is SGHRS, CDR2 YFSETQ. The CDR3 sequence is CASSYEAESNYGYTF. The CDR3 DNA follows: TGCGCCAGCAGCTACGAGGCCGAAAGTAACTATGGCTACACCTTC.

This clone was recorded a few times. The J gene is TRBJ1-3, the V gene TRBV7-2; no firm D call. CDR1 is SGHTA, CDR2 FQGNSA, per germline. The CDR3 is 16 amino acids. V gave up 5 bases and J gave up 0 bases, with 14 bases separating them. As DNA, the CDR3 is TGTGCCAGCAGCCCCCGAAGTGGGCACTCTGGAAACACCATATATTTT. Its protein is CASSPRSGHSGNTIYF.

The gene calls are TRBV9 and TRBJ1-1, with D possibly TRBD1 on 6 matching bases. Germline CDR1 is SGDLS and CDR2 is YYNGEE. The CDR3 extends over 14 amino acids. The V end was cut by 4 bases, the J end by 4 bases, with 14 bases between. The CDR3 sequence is CASSFNQGGTEAFF. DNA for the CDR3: TGTGCCAGCAGCTTCAATCAAGGGGGCACTGAAGCTTTCTTT.

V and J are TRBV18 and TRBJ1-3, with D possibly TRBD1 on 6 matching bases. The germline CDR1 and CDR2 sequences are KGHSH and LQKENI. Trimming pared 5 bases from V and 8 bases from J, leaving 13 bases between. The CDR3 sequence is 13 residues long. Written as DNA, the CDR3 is TGTGCCAGCTCAGGACAGTACCGAGACACCATATATTTT. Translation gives CASSGQYRDTIYF.